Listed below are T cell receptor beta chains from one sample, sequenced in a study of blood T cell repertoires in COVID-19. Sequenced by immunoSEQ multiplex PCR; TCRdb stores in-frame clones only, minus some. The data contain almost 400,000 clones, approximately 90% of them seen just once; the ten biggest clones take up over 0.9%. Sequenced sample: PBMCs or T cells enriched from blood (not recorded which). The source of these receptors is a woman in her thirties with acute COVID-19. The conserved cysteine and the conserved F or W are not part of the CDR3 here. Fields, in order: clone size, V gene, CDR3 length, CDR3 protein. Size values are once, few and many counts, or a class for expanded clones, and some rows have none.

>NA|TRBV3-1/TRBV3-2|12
ASSLVGGRYEQY
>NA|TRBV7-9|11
ASKRGQDNEQF
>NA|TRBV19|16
ASSTRRVYGGDTDTQY
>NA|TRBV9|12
ASSVGPTNEKLF
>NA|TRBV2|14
ASSSSRQGANSPLH
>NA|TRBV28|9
ASSFGTELF
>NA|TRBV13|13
ASSGTSGDWYGYT
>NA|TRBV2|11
ASSLTGLDGYT
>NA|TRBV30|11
AWMGQGYTEAF
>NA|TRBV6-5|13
ASSREAGGSYGYT
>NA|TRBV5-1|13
ASSLGWTSANEQF
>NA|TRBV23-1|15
ASSQSPTGSHNSPLH
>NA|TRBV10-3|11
AIKSSYNSPLH
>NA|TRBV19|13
ASSTPSAQSPEQF
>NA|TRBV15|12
ATSPWATNYGYT
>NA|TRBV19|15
ASSIETGAPRSGELF
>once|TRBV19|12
ASTRGQGLYGYT
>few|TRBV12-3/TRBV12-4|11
ASGGPGPNEQF
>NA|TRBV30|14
AWSVVAGSSTDTQY
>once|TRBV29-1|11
SVGTRHTDTQY
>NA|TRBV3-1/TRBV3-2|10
ASSHRATEAF
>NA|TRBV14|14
ASSQVGRTTSYEQY